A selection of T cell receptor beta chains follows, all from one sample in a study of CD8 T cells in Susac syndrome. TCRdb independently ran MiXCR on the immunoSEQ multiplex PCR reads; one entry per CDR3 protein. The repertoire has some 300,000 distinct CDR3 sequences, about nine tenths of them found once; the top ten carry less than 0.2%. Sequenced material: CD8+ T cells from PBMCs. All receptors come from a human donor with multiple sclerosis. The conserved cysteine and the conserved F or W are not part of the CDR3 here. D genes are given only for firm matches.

ASRGLAGPDTQY,TRBD2,TRBV12-3/TRBV12-4
ASSQGPGTGSYNEQF,TRBD1,TRBV4-3
ASSKPTSGTETEQY,NA,TRBV4-2
ASSYWPSGRTSDLEQY,TRBD2,TRBV6-7
ASSFTVHSYEQY,NA,TRBV12-3/TRBV12-4
ASSSSEQMISYEQY,NA,TRBV9
ASSPENNEQF,NA,TRBV13
ASKVSGSGETQY,TRBD2,TRBV6-1
AIGQGMETQY,TRBD1,TRBV10-3
SVGPYEGALRETQY,TRBD1,TRBV29-1
ASSQDTVYEQY,NA,TRBV19
ASSSLRPGSGSYEQY,TRBD2,TRBV13
ASSPPSSWKWAGEPFYEQY,TRBD2,TRBV11-2
SARAPQGWAGELF,NA,TRBV20-1
ASSQGIRQGTTDTQY,TRBD1,TRBV14
ASSMTDNTGELF,NA,TRBV6-2/TRBV6-3
ASSLEAGPDTQY,NA,TRBV5-4
ASSQEWPGALAGEQF,NA,TRBV3-1
ASSLTRLPKETQY,NA,TRBV7-8
AWSVGPGLAFYEQY,TRBD2,TRBV30
ATSDFGGTEAF,NA,TRBV24-1
ASSYFPGYEQY,NA,TRBV6-5
ASRLEGGNYGYT,NA,TRBV9
ASRDAGRDYEQY,NA,TRBV6-1
ASSQAPRSWGRPSTDTQY,NA,TRBV4-3
ATSTRKDAFAT,NA,TRBV15
ASSARLAGEGFGEQF,TRBD2,TRBV7-9
ASTLTPASFNYGYT,NA,TRBV5-6
ASNPLAGANNEQF,TRBD2,TRBV12-3/TRBV12-4
ASSFTSNEQF,NA,TRBV6-2/TRBV6-3
AWSAWGDGTEAF,NA,TRBV30
AISGYRAPGEFYNEQF,NA,TRBV10-3
ASSLVGGSNQPQH,NA,TRBV5-1
ASSNRDKNTGELF,NA,TRBV5-1
SASRRDRNTGELF,TRBD1,TRBV20-1
ASSLGINTEAF,NA,TRBV7-9
ASSLTVSGETYGYT,NA,TRBV12-3/TRBV12-4
ATGWTGALETQY,TRBD1,TRBV15
SARGMSSYEQY,NA,TRBV20-1